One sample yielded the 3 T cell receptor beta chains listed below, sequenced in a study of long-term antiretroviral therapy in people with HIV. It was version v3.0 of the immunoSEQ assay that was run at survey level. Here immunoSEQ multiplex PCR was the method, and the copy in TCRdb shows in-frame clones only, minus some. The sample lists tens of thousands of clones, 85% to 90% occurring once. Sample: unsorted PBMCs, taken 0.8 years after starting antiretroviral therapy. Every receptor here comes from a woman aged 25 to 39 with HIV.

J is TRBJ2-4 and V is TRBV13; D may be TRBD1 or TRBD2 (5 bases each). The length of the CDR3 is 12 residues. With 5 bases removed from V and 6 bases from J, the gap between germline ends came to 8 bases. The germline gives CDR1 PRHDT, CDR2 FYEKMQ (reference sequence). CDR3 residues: CASSPGTNIQYF. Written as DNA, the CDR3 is TGTGCCAGCAGCCCTGGGACAAACATTCAGTACTTC.

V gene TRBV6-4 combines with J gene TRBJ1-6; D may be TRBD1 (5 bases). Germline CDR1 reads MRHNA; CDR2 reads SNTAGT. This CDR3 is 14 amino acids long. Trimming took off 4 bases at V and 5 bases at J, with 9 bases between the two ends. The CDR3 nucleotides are TGTGCCAGCAGTGTTTGGGGGAATAATTCACCCCTCCACTTT. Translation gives CASSVWGNNSPLHF.

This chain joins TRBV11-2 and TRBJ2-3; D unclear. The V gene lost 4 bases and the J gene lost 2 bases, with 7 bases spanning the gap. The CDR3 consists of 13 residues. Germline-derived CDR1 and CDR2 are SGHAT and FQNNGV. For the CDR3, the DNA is TGTGCCAGCAGCTCATTAGACACAGATACGCAGTATTTT. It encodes CASSSLDTDTQYF.